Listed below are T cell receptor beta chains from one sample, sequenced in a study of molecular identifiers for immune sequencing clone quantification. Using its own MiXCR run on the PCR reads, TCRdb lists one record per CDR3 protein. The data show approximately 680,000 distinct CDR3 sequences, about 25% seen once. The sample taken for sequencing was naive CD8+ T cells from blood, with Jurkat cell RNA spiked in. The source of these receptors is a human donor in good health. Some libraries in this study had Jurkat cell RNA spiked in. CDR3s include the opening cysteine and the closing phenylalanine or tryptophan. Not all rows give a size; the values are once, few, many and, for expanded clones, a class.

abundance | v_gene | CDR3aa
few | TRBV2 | CASSISGRPGDEQYF
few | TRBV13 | CASSPTLQRGSSYEQYF
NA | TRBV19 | CASSMGVLAGGNSYNEQFF
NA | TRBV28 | CASSVTGTTGELFF
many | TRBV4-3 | CASSHQLGGGASWDEAFF
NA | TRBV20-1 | CSARPMRGESTDTQYF
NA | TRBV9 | CASSVVPGGSQYF
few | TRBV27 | CASSGRTGGLYEQYF
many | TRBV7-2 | CASSLGSDRRSSYEQYF
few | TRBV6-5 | CASSYAGGPPDTQYF
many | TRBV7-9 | CASSPWTSGIGDTQYF
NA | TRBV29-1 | CSTTSGRRASPATQYF
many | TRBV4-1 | CASSQDSGNTIYF
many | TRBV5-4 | CASSLLAAGTDTQYF
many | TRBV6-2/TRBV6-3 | CASSYSIPGMNTEAFF
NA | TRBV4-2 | CASSQNAETDSYEQYF
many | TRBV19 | CASSIGTGNSYEQYF
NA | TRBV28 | CASSLLRGYEQYF
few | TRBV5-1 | CASSLVSAGADEQFF
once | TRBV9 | CASRPGPAAFF
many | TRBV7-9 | CASSLTGLSTDTQYF
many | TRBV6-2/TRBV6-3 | CASRPSLAGPIESDTQYF
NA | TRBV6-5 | CATWDRQETQYF
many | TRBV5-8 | CASLRGVYEQYF